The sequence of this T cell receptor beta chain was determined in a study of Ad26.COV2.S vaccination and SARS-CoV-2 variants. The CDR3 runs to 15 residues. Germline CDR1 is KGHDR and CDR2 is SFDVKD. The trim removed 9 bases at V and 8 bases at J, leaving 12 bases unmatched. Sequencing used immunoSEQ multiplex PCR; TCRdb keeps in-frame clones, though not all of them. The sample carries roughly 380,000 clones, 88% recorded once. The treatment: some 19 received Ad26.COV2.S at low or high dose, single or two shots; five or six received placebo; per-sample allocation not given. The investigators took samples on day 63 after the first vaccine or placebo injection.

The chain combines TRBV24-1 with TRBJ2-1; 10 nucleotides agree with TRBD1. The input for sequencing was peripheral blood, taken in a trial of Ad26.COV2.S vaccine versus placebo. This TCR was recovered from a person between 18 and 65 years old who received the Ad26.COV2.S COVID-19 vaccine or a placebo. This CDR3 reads CATGRRTGGVDEQFF. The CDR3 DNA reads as TGTGCCACCGGCCGGAGGACAGGGGGGGTGGATGAGCAGTTCTTC.